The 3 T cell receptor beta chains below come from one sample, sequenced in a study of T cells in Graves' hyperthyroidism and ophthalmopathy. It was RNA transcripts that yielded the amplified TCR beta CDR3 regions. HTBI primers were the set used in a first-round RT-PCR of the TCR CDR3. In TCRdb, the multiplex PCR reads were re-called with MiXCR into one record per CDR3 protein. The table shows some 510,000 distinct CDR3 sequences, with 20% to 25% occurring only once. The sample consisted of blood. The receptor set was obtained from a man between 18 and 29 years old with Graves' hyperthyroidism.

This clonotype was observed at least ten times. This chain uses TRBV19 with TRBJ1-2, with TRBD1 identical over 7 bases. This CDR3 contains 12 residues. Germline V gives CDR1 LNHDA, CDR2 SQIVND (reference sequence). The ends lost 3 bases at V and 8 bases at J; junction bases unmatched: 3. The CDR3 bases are TGTGCCAGTAGTATCTGGACAGGCGGCTACACCTTC. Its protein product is CASSIWTGGYTF.

The CDR3 protein is CASSAGPVNYEQYF. The CDR3 coding sequence is TGTGCCAGCAGCGCTGGGCCGGTCAATTACGAGCAGTACTTC. The chain joins TRBV2 to TRBJ2-7; the D is unclear. Trimming pared 6 bases from V and 4 bases from J, leaving 16 bases between. The V gene's germline CDR1 is SNHLY and CDR2 FYNNEI. The CDR3 spans 14 residues.

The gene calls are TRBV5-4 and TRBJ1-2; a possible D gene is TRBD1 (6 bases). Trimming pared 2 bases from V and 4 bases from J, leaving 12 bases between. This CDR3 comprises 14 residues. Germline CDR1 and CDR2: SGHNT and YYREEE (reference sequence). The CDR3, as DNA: TGTGCCAGCAGCTTAAGGGGGAGCAGCTATGGCTACACCTTC. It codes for CASSLRGSSYGYTF.